The 22 T cell receptor beta chains listed next were all sequenced from one sample in a study of CXCR3-negative and CXCR3-positive naive CD8 T cells. Findings and caveats of the study: Naive cells that were CXCR3-positive had more hydrophobic TRB CDR3s (compared with CXCR3-negative naive cells).

5' RACE that incorporated UMI labels was used to prepare the TRB cDNA libraries. No DNA is given; TCRdb re-called the 5' RACE reads and lists each CDR3 protein once. This table lists about 150,000 distinct CDR3 sequences. For these receptors, no antigen is known. The specimen sequenced was naive CXCR3+ CD8+ T cells from blood. The subset denotes: CD45RO-CCR7+CD27+CD95- naive CD8+ T cells expressing CXCR3 (TNR3+). The source is a human donor in good health. Some clones in this sample may be carry-over from other donors' samples.

The chain joins TRBV7-9 to TRBJ2-1; the TCRdb call, TRBD2, lacks DNA for checking. The CDR3 sequence is 16 residues long. CDR1 is SEHNR, CDR2 FQNEAQ, per germline (reference sequence). The CDR3 spells CASSHPTSGVSQEQFF.

The V call is TRBV21-1, the J call TRBJ2-7. TRBV21-1 is a known pseudogene. The CDR3 sequence is 11 residues long. CDR3: CASSHGLREYF.

CDR3 region: CASSFGQVNYEQYF. This chain links TRBV7-9 with TRBJ2-7; TCRdb gives TRBD1 as the D gene, but with no DNA this cannot be confirmed. CDR1 SEHNR and CDR2 FQNEAQ come from the germline V gene (reference sequence). The CDR3 is made up of 14 amino acids.

The chain couples TRBV9 to TRBJ2-7; there is no DNA to check the TCRdb D call of TRBD2. The CDR3 spans 15 residues. From germline, CDR1 is SGDLS and CDR2 YYNGEE. The CDR3 is CASSFGDGPSYEQYF.

The rearrangement joins TRBV20-1 to TRBJ1-2. The length of the CDR3 is 16 residues. Germline values: CDR1 DFQATT, CDR2 SNEGSKA (reference sequence). The CDR3 protein is CSASYTRDSGVHGYTF.

This chain uses TRBV6-5 with TRBJ1-4. CDR1 is MNHEY and CDR2 is SVGAGI in the germline V gene. This CDR3 spans 13 amino acids. The CDR3 is CASSYSAREKLFF.

This CDR3 is CASSLSGVSYSYEQYF. The gene calls are TRBV27 and TRBJ2-7. The CDR3 totals 16 residues. From germline, CDR1 is MNHEY and CDR2 SMNVEV (reference sequence).

The gene calls are TRBV25-1 and TRBJ2-1; there is no DNA to check the TCRdb D call of TRBD2. Per germline, CDR1 MGHDK and CDR2 SYGVNS. The CDR3 consists of 16 residues. CDR3 protein: CASSRLAESSYNEQFF. Together with reference TRBV25-1 and TRBJ2-1, the CDR3 gives the full variable domain: EADIYQTPRYLVIGTGKKITLECSQTMGHDKMYWYQQDPGMELHLIHYSYGVNSTEKGDLSSESTVSRIRTEHFPLTLESARPSHTSQYLCASSRLAESSYNEQFFGPGTRLTVL.

The chain employs TRBV18 and TRBJ2-3; TCRdb outputs TRBD2, but without DNA this stays unchecked. The CDR3 is made up of 15 amino acids. Germline assignment: CDR1 KGHSH and CDR2 LQKENI. CDR3 region: CASSPTSSPADTQYF.

J is TRBJ2-7 and V is TRBV5-5; with no DNA, the TCRdb D assignment of TRBD1 cannot be verified. The CDR3 consists of 15 residues. The germline V gene encodes CDR1 SGHKS and CDR2 YYEKEE (reference sequence). The CDR3: CASSLDAGWSYEQYF.

The rearrangement uses TRBV7-9 and TRBJ2-5; TCRdb selects TRBD2, and the lack of DNA leaves this call unchecked. CDR3 length: 16 residues. Germline assignment: CDR1 SEHNR and CDR2 FQNEAQ (reference sequence). The CDR3 region is CASSSWTSGGEETQYF.

V gene TRBV4-1 combines with J gene TRBJ1-1. From germline, CDR1 is MGHRA and CDR2 YSYEKL. The CDR3 spans 14 residues. Here the CDR3 reads CASSQVWGPTVAFF.

This sequence joins TRBV12-3 or TRBV12-4 and TRBJ1-4; with no DNA, the TCRdb D assignment of TRBD1 cannot be verified. The CDR3 extends over 16 amino acids. The CDR3 loop reads CASSSGQGEVKEKLFF.

V usage is TRBV4-3 and J usage is TRBJ1-1. CDR1 and CDR2 (germline): LGHNA, YSLEER. The CDR3 extends over 15 amino acids. CDR3 sequence reads: CASSQDYGLGTEAFF.

The V call is TRBV6-5, the J call TRBJ1-6. In germline, CDR1 is MNHEY, CDR2 SVGAGI. The CDR3 sequence is 14 residues long. The CDR3 here is CASSQDFYNSPLHF.

This sequence joins TRBV20-1 and TRBJ1-1. The CDR3 is 14 residues long. Germline V gene data show CDR1 as DFQATT and CDR2 as SNEGSKA (reference sequence). This chain's CDR3 is CSALSTAMNTVAFF.

The rearrangement uses TRBV12-3 or TRBV12-4 and TRBJ2-3. CDR3 length: 13 amino acids. CDR3 sequence reads: CASSLRGTGTQYF.

The gene calls are TRBV4-1 and TRBJ2-7; no DNA is available, so the TRBD2 call from TCRdb remains unchecked. This CDR3 is built from 15 residues. Germline V gene lookup returns CDR1 MGHRA and CDR2 YSYEKL. The CDR3 reads CASSPLAGGNYEQYF.

This rearrangement joins TRBV10-2 to TRBJ1-5; TCRdb's assignment of TRBD1 cannot be checked, as there is no DNA. CDR1 and CDR2 (germline): WSHSY, SAAADI. CDR3 length equals 14 residues. The CDR3 loop is CASSSDSGNQPQHF.

CDR3 loop: CASSLAVAYNEQFF. This sequence joins TRBV28 and TRBJ2-1. The CDR3 consists of 14 residues. CDR1 is MDHEN and CDR2 is SYDVKM in the germline V gene.

This chain joins TRBV7-9 and TRBJ2-5; TCRdb's D call of TRBD1 is untestable without DNA. In germline, CDR1 is SEHNR, CDR2 FQNEAQ (reference sequence). The CDR3 totals 14 residues. The CDR3 loop reads CASSPPLVPETQYF.

The chain recombines TRBV20-1 with TRBJ2-1; absent DNA, TCRdb's TRBD1 call cannot be checked. Per the germline V gene, CDR1 is DFQATT and CDR2 is SNEGSKA (reference sequence). The CDR3 contains 17 residues. This chain's CDR3 is CSAREGVADSPYNEQFF.